The 11 T cell receptor beta chains below all came from one sample that was sequenced in a study of T cell responses to AZD1222 COVID-19 vaccine. Method: immunoSEQ multiplex PCR; TCRdb's copy keeps in-frame clones and lacks some. This table has some 150,000 clones, just over 90% appearing once. Sequenced material: peripheral blood, taken on day 0 of MenACWY control vaccination. These receptors all come from an adult in good health.

The V and J genes are TRBV7-6 and TRBJ1-3, with D perhaps matching TRBD1 (5 bases). The CDR3 loop spans 16 amino acids. The germline CDR1 and CDR2 sequences are SGHVS and FNYEAQ. Trimming took off 5 bases at V and 0 bases at J, with 14 bases between the two ends. The CDR3 DNA reads as TGTGCCAGCAGCCGTGGACATTTGAGCTCTGGAAACACCATATATTTT. Protein sequence: CASSRGHLSSGNTIYF.

The count of this clone is one. The chain employs TRBV11-2 and TRBJ1-4; D may be TRBD1 (5 bases). Trimming took off 6 bases at V and 7 bases at J, with 18 bases between the two ends. Germline CDR1 reads SGHAT; CDR2 reads FQNNGV. This CDR3 is built from 15 residues. The CDR3 region has the DNA TGTGCCAGCAGTCCCACGGGCAGGGCCACTGAAAAACTGTTTTTT. Its translation is CASSPTGRATEKLFF.

The chain links TRBV6-5 to TRBJ2-7; no clear D gene. V gave up 7 bases and J gave up 4 bases, with 11 bases separating them. Germline V gene lookup returns CDR1 MNHEY and CDR2 SVGAGI. The CDR3 has 12 amino acids. In DNA form, the CDR3 reads TGTGCCAGCAAGCCCGGGTGGTACGAGCAGTACTTC. Its protein is CASKPGWYEQYF.

J is TRBJ2-3 and V is TRBV5-4, with 10 bases lining up with TRBD2. Trimming removed 5 bases from V and 3 bases from J; junction bases left unmatched: 12. CDR3 length: 17 residues. CDR1 and CDR2 (germline): SGHNT, YYREEE (reference sequence). The CDR3 nucleotides read TGTGCCAGCAGGCTCCGCCAGAGCGGGAGGGGGACAGATACGCAGTATTTT. Residues: CASRLRQSGRGTDTQYF.

This chain joins TRBV1 and TRBJ2-1; the table's D call, TRBD2, has no DNA check behind it. TRBV1 is tagged as a pseudogene. This CDR3 spans 18 amino acids. CDR3 sequence reads: CTSSQASGLAGSYNEQFF. Written as DNA, the CDR3 is TGCACCAGCAGCCAAGCCTCAGGACTAGCGGGGTCCTACAATGAGCAGTTCTTC.

J is TRBJ2-1 and V is TRBV19; 9 bases are a match to TRBD1. Trimming took 6 bases from V and 9 from J; bases not matched to a gene: 6. The CDR3 covers 13 residues. Germline CDR1 and CDR2: LNHDA and SQIVND (reference sequence). The CDR3 DNA reads as TGTGCCAGTAGACACAGGGGGCCCTTTGAGCAGTTCTTC. This codes for CASRHRGPFEQFF. Full variable domain (outside the CDR3, taken from reference TRBV19 and TRBJ2-1): DGGITQSPKYLFRKEGQNVTLSCEQNLNHDAMYWYRQDPGQGLRLIYYSQIVNDFQKGDIAEGYSVSREKKESFPLTVTSAQKNPTAFYLCASRHRGPFEQFFGPGTRLTVL.

The V call is TRBV4-1, the J call TRBJ1-6, with 8 bases lining up with TRBD1. Germline CDR1 MGHRA, CDR2 YSYEKL. Trimming removed 3 bases from V and 11 bases from J; junction bases left unmatched: 12. The CDR3 is 16 residues long. The CDR3 reads CASSHPFAGGRAPLHF. In DNA, the CDR3 is TGCGCCAGCAGCCATCCCTTCGCAGGGGGCAGGGCACCCCTCCACTTT.

The V gene is TRBV24-1, the J gene TRBJ2-2; D gene ambiguous. Trimming removed 5 bases from V and 1 base from J, with 7 bases in between. Germline assignment: CDR1 KGHDR and CDR2 SFDVKD. The length of the CDR3 is 14 residues. The CDR3 sequence is CATSGDKNTGELFF. CDR3 bases: TGTGCCACCAGTGGCGACAAGAACACCGGGGAGCTGTTTTTT.

The rearrangement links TRBV4-3 to TRBJ1-2, with D perhaps matching TRBD1 (5 bases). Looked up from germline, CDR1 is LGHNA and CDR2 is YSLEER. V was shortened by 4 bases and J by 0 bases, with 24 bases between the two germline ends. This CDR3 contains 19 residues. CDR3 DNA: TGCGCCAGCAGCCTACGGACGCCGGGACCGAACTTAGCTAACTATGGCTACACCTTC. It codes for CASSLRTPGPNLANYGYTF.

The count of this clone is one. The chain links TRBV5-1 to TRBJ1-2; no clear D gene. This CDR3 region has 13 residues. Trimming left V 5 bases short and J 3 bases short, with 11 bases between. Germline CDR1 and CDR2: SGHRS and YFSETQ. Here the CDR3 reads CASRLSADYGYTF. For the CDR3, the DNA is TGCGCCAGCAGGCTCTCGGCAGACTATGGCTACACCTTC.

The chain uses TRBV4-2 and TRBJ2-7; D is uncertain. This CDR3 has 16 residues. Trimming cost V 0 bases and J 12 bases, with 24 bases left between them. Germline V gene sequence: CDR1 LGHNA, CDR2 YNFKEQ. CDR3 sequence: CASSQDWPDNPLPTYF. The CDR3 bases are TGTGCCAGCAGCCAAGATTGGCCAGACAATCCCCTGCCTACGTACTTC.